This T cell receptor (beta chain) was profiled in a study of cytomegalovirus exposure and HLA in healthy donors. Overall study findings and caveats: The study labeled 170 or so TCR beta chains cytomegalovirus-associated. Most TCR sequences were seen very rarely across donors, but some public TCRs occurred in many.

Amplification used 60 Vbeta primers and 13 Jbeta primers. Libraries were prepared by immunoSEQ multiplex PCR; TCRdb keeps only in-frame clonotypes and omits some of them. The sample has roughly 190,000 clones, 10% to 15% seen once; the top ten hold approximately 8.4%. Concerning this clone itself: Its antigen is not identified.

The CDR3 sequence is 13 residues long. Trimming left V 5 bases short and J 10 bases short, with 17 bases between. The germline V gene encodes CDR1 LNHDA and CDR2 SQIVND (reference sequence). The receptor was derived from a man aged 45 to 65 in good health and CMV-seropositive. The sequencing input was PBMCs. V gene TRBV19 combines with J gene TRBJ1-1; TRBD1 might be the D (6 bases). CDR3 sequence reads: CASSVTGTLRAFF. CDR3 bases: TGTGCCAGTAGTGTTACCGGGACACTTCGAGCTTTCTTT.